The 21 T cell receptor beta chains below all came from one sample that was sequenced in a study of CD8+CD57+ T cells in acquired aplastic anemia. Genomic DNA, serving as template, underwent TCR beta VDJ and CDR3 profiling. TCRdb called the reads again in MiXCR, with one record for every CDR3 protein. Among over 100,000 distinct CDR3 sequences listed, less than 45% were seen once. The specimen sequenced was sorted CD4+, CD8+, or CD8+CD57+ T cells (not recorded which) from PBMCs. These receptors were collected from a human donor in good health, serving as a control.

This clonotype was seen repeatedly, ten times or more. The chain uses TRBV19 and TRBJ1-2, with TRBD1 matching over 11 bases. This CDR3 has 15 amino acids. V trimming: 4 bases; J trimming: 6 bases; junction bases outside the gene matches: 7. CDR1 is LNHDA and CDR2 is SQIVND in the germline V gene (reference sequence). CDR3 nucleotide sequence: TGTGCCAGTAGTACAGGACAGGGGGCGTATGATGGCTACACCTTC. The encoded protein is CASSTGQGAYDGYTF.

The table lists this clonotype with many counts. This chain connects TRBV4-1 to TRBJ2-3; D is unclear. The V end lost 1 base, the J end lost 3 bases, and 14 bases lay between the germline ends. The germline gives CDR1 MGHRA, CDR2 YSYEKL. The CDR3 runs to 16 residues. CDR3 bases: TGCGCCAGCAGCCAAGCGGACCCGGCGAGAACAGATACGCAGTATTTT. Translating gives CASSQADPARTDTQYF.

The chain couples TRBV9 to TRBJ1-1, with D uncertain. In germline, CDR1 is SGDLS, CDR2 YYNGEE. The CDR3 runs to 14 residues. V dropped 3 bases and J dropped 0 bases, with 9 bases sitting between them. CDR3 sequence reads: CASSESSVNTEAFF. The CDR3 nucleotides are TGTGCCAGCAGCGAAAGTTCAGTGAACACTGAAGCTTTCTTT.

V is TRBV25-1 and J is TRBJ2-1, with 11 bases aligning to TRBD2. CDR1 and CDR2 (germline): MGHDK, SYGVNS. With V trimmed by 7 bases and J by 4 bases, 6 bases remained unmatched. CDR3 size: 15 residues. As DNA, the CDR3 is TGTGCCAGCACTAGACTAGCGGGGCGATACAATGAGCAGTTCTTC. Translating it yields CASTRLAGRYNEQFF.

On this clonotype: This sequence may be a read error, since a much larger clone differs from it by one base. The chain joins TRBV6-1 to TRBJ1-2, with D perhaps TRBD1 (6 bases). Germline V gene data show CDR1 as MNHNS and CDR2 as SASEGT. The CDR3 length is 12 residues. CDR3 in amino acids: CACSPGVGGYTF. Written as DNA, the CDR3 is TGTGCCTGCAGTCCAGGGGTGGGTGGCTACACCTTC.

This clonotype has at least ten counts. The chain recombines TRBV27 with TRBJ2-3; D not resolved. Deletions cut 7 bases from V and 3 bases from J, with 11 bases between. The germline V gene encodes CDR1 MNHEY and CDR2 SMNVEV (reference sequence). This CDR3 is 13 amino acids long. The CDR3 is CASNELGTDTQYF. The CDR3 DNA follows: TGTGCCAGCAACGAACTCGGGACAGATACGCAGTATTTT.

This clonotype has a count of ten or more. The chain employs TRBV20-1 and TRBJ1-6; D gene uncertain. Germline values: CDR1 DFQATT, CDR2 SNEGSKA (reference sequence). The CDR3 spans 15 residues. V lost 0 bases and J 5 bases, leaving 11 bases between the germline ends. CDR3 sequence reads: CSAREVRRNNSPLHF. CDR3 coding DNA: TGCAGTGCTAGAGAGGTTCGGCGCAATAATTCACCCCTCCACTTT.

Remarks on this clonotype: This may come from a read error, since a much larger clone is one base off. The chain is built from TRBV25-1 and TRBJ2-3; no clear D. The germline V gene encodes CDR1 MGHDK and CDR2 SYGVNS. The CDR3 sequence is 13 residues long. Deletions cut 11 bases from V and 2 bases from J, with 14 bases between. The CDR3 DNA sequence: TGTGCCCGGAGTGCCGGGTACACAGATACGCAGTATTTT. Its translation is CARSAGYTDTQYF.

In DNA, the CDR3 is TGTGCCAGTAGTGTAGCGGGACAGAACTATGGCTACACCTTC. This gives the protein CASSVAGQNYGYTF. The rearrangement joins TRBV19 to TRBJ1-2, with TRBD1 identical over 7 bases. V lost 5 bases and J lost 2; bases outside the gene matches: 5. In germline, CDR1 is LNHDA, CDR2 SQIVND (reference sequence). The CDR3 runs 14 residues.

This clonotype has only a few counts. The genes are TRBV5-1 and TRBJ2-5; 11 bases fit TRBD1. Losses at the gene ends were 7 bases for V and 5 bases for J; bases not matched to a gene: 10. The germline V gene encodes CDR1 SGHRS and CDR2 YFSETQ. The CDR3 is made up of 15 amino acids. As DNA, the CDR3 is TGCGCCAGCGCCCGGGACAGGGGGTCTTGGGAGACCCAGTACTTC. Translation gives CASARDRGSWETQYF.

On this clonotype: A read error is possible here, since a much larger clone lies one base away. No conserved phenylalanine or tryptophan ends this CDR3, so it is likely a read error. For the CDR3, the DNA is TGTGCCAGCAGCCAGGGCAGGGCTAGGACTGAAGCTTTCCTT. The encoded protein is CASSQGRARTEAFL. The V call is TRBV14, the J call TRBJ1-1; TRBD1 is a possible D gene (5 bases). The V gene's germline CDR1 is SGHDN and CDR2 FVKESK. The germline V and J ends were trimmed by 3 bases and 5 bases, with 13 bases remaining between them. The CDR3 length is 14 residues.

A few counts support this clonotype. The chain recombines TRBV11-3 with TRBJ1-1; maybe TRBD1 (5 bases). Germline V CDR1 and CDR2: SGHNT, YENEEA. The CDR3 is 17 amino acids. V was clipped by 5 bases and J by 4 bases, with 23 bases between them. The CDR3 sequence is CASSVPRQGDWVTEAFF. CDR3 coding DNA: TGTGCCAGCAGCGTACCGAGGCAGGGAGACTGGGTCACTGAAGCTTTCTTT.

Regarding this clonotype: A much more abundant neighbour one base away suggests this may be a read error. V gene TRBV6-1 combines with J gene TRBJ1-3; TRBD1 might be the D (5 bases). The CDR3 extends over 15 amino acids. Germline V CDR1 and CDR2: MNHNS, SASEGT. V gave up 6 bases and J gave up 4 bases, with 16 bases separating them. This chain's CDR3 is CASSLAGNGGNTIYF. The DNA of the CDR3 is TGTGCCAGCAGCTTGGCAGGGAATGGAGGAAACACCATATATTTT.

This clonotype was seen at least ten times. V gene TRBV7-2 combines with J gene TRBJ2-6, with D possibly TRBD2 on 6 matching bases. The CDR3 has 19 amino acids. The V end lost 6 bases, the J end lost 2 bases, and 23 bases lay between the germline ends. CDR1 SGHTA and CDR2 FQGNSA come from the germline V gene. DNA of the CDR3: TGTGCCAGCAGAGGGTCCCGTAGTTCAGCGGGCCCTGGGGCCAACGTCCTGACTTTC. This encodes CASRGSRSSAGPGANVLTF.

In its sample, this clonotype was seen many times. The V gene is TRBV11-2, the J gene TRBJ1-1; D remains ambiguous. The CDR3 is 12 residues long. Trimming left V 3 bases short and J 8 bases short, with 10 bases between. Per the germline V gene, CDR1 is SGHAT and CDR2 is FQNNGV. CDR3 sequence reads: CASSFKVGEAFF. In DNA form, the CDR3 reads TGTGCCAGCAGCTTCAAGGTTGGCGAAGCTTTCTTT.

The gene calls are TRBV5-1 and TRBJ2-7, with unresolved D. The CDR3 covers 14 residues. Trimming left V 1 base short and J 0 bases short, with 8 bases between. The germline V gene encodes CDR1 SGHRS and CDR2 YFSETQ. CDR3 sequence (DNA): TGCGCCAGCAGCTTGCATATCAGCTCCTACGAGCAGTACTTC. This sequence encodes CASSLHISSYEQYF.

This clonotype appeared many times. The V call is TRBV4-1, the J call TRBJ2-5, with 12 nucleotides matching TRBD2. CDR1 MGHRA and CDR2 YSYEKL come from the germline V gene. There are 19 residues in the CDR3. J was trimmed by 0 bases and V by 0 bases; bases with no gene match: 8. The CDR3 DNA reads TGCGCCAGCAGCCAAGAGCTACTAGCGGGGGGTCCTAACCAAGAGACCCAGTACTTC. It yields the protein CASSQELLAGGPNQETQYF.

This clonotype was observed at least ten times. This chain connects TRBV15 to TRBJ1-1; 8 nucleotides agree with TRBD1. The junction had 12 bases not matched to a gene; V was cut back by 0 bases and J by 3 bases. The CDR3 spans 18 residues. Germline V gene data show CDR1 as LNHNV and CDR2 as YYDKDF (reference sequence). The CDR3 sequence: CATSREVAGGRFHTEAFF. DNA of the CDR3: TGTGCCACCAGCAGAGAGGTGGCAGGGGGCAGGTTCCACACTGAAGCTTTCTTT.

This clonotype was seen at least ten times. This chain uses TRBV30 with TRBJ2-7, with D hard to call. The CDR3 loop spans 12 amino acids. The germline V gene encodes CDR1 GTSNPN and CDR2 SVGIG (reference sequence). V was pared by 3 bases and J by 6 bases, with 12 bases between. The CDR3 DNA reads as TGTGCCTGGAGCGAAGGGCTAGTCGAGCAGTACTTC. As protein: CAWSEGLVEQYF. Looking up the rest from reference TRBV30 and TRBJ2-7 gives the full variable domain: SQTIHQWPATLVQPVGSPLSLECTVEGTSNPNLYWYRQAAGRGLQLLFYSVGIGQISSEVPQNLSASRPQDRQFILSSKKLLLSDSGFYLCAWSEGLVEQYFGPGTRLTVT.

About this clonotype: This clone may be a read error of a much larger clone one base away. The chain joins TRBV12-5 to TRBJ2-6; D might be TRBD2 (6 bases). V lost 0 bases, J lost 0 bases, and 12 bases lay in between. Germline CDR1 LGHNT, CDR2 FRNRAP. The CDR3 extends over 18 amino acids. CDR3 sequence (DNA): TGTGCTAGTGGTTTGGTAAGGGACTGGAGCTCTGGGGCCAACGTCCTGACTTTC. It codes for CASGLVRDWSSGANVLTF.

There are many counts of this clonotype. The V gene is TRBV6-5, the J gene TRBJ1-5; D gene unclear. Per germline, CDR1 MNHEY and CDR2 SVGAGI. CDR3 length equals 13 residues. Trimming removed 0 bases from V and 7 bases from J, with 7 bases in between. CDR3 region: CASSYSREQPQHF. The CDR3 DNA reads TGTGCCAGCAGTTACTCGAGAGAACAGCCCCAGCATTTT.